A selection of T cell receptor beta chains follows, all from one sample in a study of blood T cell repertoires in COVID-19. Assay used: immunoSEQ multiplex PCR; TCRdb lists only in-frame clones, some missing. The sample has over 200,000 clones, roughly 80% seen once; the top ten hold 4.5% to 5.5%. The sample was peripheral blood. The receptors here all came from a human donor in a cohort sampled during active COVID-19. CDR3s include the opening cysteine and the closing phenylalanine or tryptophan. D genes are given only for firm matches. Clone size is stated in some rows and not others, as once, few, many or a class when expanded.

J | D | size | V | DNA | CDR3
TRBJ2-7 | TRBD1 | - | TRBV24-1 | TGTGCCACCAGTGAACGCACCGGGACAGGGTTCTACGAGCAGTACTTC | CATSERTGTGFYEQYF
TRBJ1-6 | TRBD1 | - | TRBV4-2 | TGTGCCAGCAGCCAAGTCGGGACAGGGAATAATTCACCCCTCCACTTT | CASSQVGTGNNSPLHF
TRBJ1-5 | - | - | TRBV6-5 | TGTGCCAGCAGTTATCATGGGGGGGATCAGCCCCAGCATTTT | CASSYHGGDQPQHF
TRBJ1-1 | TRBD1 | - | TRBV3-1/TRBV3-2 | TGTGCCAGCAGTTCGGACAGGCGGGCTTTCTTT | CASSSDRRAFF
TRBJ2-7 | TRBD1 | - | TRBV15 | TGTGCCACCAGCAGGGGGACAGGGGGCTACGAGCAGTACTTC | CATSRGTGGYEQYF
TRBJ1-6 | TRBD1 | - | TRBV27 | TGTGCCAGCGGGGCGACAGGGGGAGTGTCACCCCTCCACTTT | CASGATGGVSPLHF
TRBJ2-1 | - | once | TRBV29-1 | TGCAGCGTTGTAAGAGCGAGGAATGAGCAGTTCTTC | CSVVRARNEQFF
TRBJ1-5 | - | - | TRBV6-2/TRBV6-3 | TGTGCCAGCAGTTACACAGGGCAGAATCAGCCCCAGCATTTT | CASSYTGQNQPQHF
TRBJ1-6 | - | - | TRBV25-1 | TGTGCCAGCAGTACCCGGACAGACTCACCCCTCCACTTT | CASSTRTDSPLHF
TRBJ1-5 | TRBD1 | - | TRBV9 | TGTGCCAGCAGCGGGGGGGACAGACCAGGTCAGCCCCAGCATTTT | CASSGGDRPGQPQHF
TRBJ1-1 | - | - | TRBV7-9 | TGTGCCAGCAGCTTAAGTACAGGGAGTCCCTCTGAAGCTTTCTTT | CASSLSTGSPSEAFF
TRBJ2-1 | TRBD2 | - | TRBV7-2 | TGTGCCAGCAGGGCCGCCGGGGGGTACAATGAGCAGTTCTTC | CASRAAGGYNEQFF
TRBJ1-1 | TRBD1 | - | TRBV23-1 | TGCGCCAGCAGTCAATCTATCGGACAGGTAATGAACACTGAAGCTTTCTTT | CASSQSIGQVMNTEAFF
TRBJ1-5 | - | - | TRBV6-1 | TGTGCCAGCAGTGAGTGGAGTATTGGCAATCAGCCCCAGCATTTT | CASSEWSIGNQPQHF
TRBJ2-5 | TRBD1 | - | TRBV6-5 | TGTGCCAGCAGCCGAGGACAGGGCCAAGAGACCCAGTACTTC | CASSRGQGQETQYF
TRBJ2-5 | TRBD2 | - | TRBV28 | TGTGCCAGCAGCGCCCGACTAGCCGGAGTTGGAGAGACCCAGTACTTC | CASSARLAGVGETQYF
TRBJ2-1 | TRBD2 | - | TRBV4-3 | TGCGCCAGCAGCCAAGATAGGACTAGCGGATTCTCCTACAATGAGCAGTTCTTC | CASSQDRTSGFSYNEQFF
TRBJ1-3 | - | - | TRBV5-4 | TGTGCCAGCAGCACGGGGACTGGAAACACCATATATTTT | CASSTGTGNTIYF
TRBJ2-7 | TRBD2 | - | TRBV28 | TGTGCCAGCAGCCCCTCTAGCGGGGCTACCTACGAGCAGTACTTC | CASSPSSGATYEQYF
TRBJ2-3 | TRBD2 | - | TRBV7-2 | TGTGCCAGCAGCCCCCAGACTAGCGGGAGCGCAGATACGCAGTATTTT | CASSPQTSGSADTQYF
TRBJ1-2 | - | once | TRBV9 | TGTGCCAGCAGCGTAGAGGCAGGGCTCTATGGCTACACCTTC | CASSVEAGLYGYTF
TRBJ2-4 | TRBD2 | - | TRBV30 | TGTGCCTGGAGCACGATGAGAACTAGCGGAGCTGGGGCCAAAAACATTCAGTACTTC | CAWSTMRTSGAGAKNIQYF
TRBJ1-3 | TRBD1 | - | TRBV6-6 | TGTGCCAGCAGACGACAGGGGGCGGGCGGAAACACCATATATTTT | CASRRQGAGGNTIYF
TRBJ2-1 | TRBD1 | few | TRBV27 | TGTGCCAGCAGTTGGGACAGCGCCTACAATGAGCAGTTCTTC | CASSWDSAYNEQFF
TRBJ1-1 | - | - | TRBV5-1 | TGCGCCAGCAGCCGTCAGGGGAGCCCTGAAGCTTTCTTT | CASSRQGSPEAFF
TRBJ1-2 | TRBD1 | - | TRBV6-2/TRBV6-3 | TGTGCCAGCAGTGGACGACAGGGATCCGTCTATGGCTACACCTTC | CASSGRQGSVYGYTF
TRBJ2-7 | TRBD1 | - | TRBV7-2 | TGTGCCAGCAGCCCTGACAGGGGGAGGTACGAGCAGTACTTC | CASSPDRGRYEQYF
TRBJ1-2 | - | - | TRBV4-3 | TGCGCCAGCAGCCAAGTCGCAGGGCAGAACTATGGCTACACCTTC | CASSQVAGQNYGYTF
TRBJ2-5 | - | - | TRBV7-2 | TGTGCCAGCAGCTTAGGGGGGCAAAGAGAGACCCAGTACTTC | CASSLGGQRETQYF
TRBJ1-1 | - | - | TRBV7-2 | TGTGCCAGCAGCTTAGAAGCGGTTATGAACACTGAAGCTTTCTTT | CASSLEAVMNTEAFF
TRBJ1-5 | - | once | TRBV6-5 | TGTGCCAGCAGTTACCGGCAGGGTGGTGATCAGCCCCAGCATTTT | CASSYRQGGDQPQHF
TRBJ2-7 | TRBD2 | - | TRBV13 | TGTGCCAGCAGCCTAGCGGGACAAATTCCCTACGAGCAGTACTTC | CASSLAGQIPYEQYF
TRBJ2-7 | TRBD2 | - | TRBV27 | TGTGCCAGCAGTTGGGGGGGCGAGCAGTACTTC | CASSWGGEQYF
TRBJ2-5 | TRBD2 | - | TRBV30 | TGTGCCTGGAGCGGACTAGCGGGAGCGGTGGAGACCCAGTACTTC | CAWSGLAGAVETQYF
TRBJ1-2 | - | - | TRBV19 | TGTGCCAGTAGTAACAGGGCCAACTATGGCTACACCTTC | CASSNRANYGYTF
TRBJ2-7 | TRBD1 | - | TRBV28 | TGTGCCAGCAGTGGCCCCGGGACAGGGGTTTCGTACGAGCAGTACTTC | CASSGPGTGVSYEQYF
TRBJ2-7 | TRBD2 | - | TRBV9 | TGCGCCAGCAGCGTCGCGGGGGGGCTAGCGGGGTTCTACGAGCAGTACTTC | CASSVAGGLAGFYEQYF